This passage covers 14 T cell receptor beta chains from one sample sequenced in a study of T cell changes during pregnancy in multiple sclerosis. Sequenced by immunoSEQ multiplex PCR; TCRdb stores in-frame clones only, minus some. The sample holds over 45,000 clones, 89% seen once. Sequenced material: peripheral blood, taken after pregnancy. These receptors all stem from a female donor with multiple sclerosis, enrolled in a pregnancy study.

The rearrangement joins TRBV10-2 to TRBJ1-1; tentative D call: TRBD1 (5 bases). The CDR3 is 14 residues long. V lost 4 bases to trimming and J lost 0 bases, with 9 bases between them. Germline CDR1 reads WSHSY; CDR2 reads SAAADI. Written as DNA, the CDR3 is TGCGCCAGCAGTGGACAGACAATGAACACTGAAGCTTTCTTT. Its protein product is CASSGQTMNTEAFF.

The DNA for the CDR3 is TGCGCCAGCAGCTTGATGACCAGGTACGAGCAGTACTTC. Translated: CASSLMTRYEQYF. This chain uses TRBV5-1 with TRBJ2-7; no reliable D call. The CDR3 totals 13 residues. In germline, CDR1 is SGHRS, CDR2 YFSETQ. V lost 1 base and J 4 bases, leaving 9 bases between the germline ends.

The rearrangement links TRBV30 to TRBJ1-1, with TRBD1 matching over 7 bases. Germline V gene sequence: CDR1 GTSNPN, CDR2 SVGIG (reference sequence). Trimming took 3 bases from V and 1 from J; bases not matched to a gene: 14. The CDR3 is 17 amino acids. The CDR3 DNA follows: TGTGCCTGGAGCCTGTCCCCACAGGGGTGGAAGAACACTGAAGCTTTCTTT. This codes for CAWSLSPQGWKNTEAFF.

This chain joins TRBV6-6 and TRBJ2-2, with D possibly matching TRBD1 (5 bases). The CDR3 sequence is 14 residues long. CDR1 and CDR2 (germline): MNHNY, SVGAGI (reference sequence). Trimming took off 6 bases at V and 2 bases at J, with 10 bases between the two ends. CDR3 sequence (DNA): TGTGCCAGCAGGTCCCAGGGAAACACCGGGGAGCTGTTTTTT. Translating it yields CASRSQGNTGELFF.

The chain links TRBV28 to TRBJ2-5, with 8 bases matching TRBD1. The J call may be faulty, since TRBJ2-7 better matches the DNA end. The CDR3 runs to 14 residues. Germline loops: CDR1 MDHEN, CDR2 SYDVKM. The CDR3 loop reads CASTLRQGSYEQYF. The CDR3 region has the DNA TGTGCCAGCACCCTAAGACAGGGGAGTTACGAGCAGTACTTC.

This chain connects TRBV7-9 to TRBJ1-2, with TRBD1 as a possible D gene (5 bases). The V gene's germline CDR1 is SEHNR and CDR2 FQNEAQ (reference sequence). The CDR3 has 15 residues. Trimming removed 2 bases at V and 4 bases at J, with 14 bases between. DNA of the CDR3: TGTGCCAGCAGCTTAATGGGCGCAGGGCCCTATGGCTACACCTTC. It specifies CASSLMGAGPYGYTF.

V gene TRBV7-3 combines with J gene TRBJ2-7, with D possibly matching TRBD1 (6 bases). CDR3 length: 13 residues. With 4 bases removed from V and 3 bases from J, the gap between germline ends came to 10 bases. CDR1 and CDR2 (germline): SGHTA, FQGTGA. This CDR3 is CASSSQGGYEQYF. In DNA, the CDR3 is TGTGCCAGCAGCTCACAGGGTGGCTACGAGCAGTACTTC.

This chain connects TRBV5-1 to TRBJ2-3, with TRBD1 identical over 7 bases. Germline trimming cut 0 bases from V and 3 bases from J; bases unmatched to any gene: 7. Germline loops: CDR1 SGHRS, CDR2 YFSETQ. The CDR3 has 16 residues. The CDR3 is CASSLAGNRGTDTQYF. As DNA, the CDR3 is TGCGCCAGCAGCTTGGCGGGGAACAGGGGAACAGATACGCAGTATTTT.

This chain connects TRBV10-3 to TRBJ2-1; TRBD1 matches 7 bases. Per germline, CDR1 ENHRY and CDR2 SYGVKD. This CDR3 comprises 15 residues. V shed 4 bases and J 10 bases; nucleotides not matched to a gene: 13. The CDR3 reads CAISGQDRLPMEQFF. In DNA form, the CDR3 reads TGTGCCATCAGTGGTCAGGACAGGCTTCCGATGGAGCAGTTCTTC.

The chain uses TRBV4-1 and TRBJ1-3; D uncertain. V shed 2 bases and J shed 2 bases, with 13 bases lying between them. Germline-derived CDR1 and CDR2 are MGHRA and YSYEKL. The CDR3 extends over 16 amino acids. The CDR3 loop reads CASSQPFREAGNTIYF. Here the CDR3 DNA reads TGCGCCAGCAGCCAACCCTTTAGGGAGGCTGGAAACACCATATATTTT.

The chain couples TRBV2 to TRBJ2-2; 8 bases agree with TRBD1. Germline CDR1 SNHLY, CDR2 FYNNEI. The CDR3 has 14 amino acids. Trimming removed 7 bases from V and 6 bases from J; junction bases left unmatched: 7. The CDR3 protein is CASTRQGAAGELFF. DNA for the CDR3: TGTGCCAGCACACGTCAGGGGGCCGCCGGGGAGCTGTTTTTT.

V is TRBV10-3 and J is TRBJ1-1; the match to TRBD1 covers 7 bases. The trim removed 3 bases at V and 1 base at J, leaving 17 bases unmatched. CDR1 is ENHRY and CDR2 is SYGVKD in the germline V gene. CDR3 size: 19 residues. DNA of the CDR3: TGTGCCATCAGTGACCCGCCAGGGGGACAAGGATTGGAGAACACTGAAGCTTTCTTT. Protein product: CAISDPPGGQGLENTEAFF.

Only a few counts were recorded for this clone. CDR3 sequence (DNA): TGTGCCAGCGGGCAAGGGGCCTACGAGCAGTACTTC. As protein: CASGQGAYEQYF. The V gene is TRBV7-3, the J gene TRBJ2-7, with D maybe TRBD1 (5 bases). The CDR3 spans 12 residues. The germline V gene has CDR1 SGHTA and CDR2 FQGTGA. Trimming cost V 8 bases and J 2 bases, with 10 bases left between them.

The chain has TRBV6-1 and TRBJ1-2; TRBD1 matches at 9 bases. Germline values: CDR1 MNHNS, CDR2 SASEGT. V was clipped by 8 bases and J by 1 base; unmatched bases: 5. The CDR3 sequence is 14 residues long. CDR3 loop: CASARDRDNYGYTF. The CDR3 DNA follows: TGTGCCAGCGCAAGGGACAGGGATAACTATGGCTACACCTTC.